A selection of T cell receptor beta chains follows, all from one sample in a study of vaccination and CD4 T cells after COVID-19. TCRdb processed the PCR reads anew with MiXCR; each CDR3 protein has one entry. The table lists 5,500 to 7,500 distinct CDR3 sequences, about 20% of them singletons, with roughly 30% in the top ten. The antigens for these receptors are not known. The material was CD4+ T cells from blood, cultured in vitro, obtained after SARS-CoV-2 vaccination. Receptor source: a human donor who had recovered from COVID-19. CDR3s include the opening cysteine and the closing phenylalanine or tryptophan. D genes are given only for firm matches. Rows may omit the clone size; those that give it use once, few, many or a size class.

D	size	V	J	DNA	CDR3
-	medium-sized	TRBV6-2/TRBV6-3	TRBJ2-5	TGTGCCAGCCGTGACCAAGAGACCCAGTACTTC	CASRDQETQYF
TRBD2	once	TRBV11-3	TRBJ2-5	TGTGCCAGCAGCCCCCGCGGGGGGGGAGACTATCGAGAGACCCAGTACTTC	CASSPRGGGDYRETQYF
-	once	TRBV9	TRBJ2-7	TGTGCCAGCAGCCCCACCGATTTGCGTGTCTACGAGCAGTACTTC	CASSPTDLRVYEQYF
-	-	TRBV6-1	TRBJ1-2	TGTGCCAGCAGCGACGGGGGGGGGGGCTACACCTTC	CASSDGGGGYTF
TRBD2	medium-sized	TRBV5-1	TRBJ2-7	TGCGCCAGCAGCCGCTCGGGAGGGGGGGGAGGCTACGAGCAGTACTTC	CASSRSGGGGGYEQYF
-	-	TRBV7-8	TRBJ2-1	TGTGCCAGCAGCTTAGCGAATTACAATGAGCAGTTCTTC	CASSLANYNEQFF
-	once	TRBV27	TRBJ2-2	TGTGCCAGCAGCCCTCAGGGGAGGGCCGGGGAGCTGTTTTTT	CASSPQGRAGELFF
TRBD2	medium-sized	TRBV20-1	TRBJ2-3	TGCAGTGCCAGACGGCTAGCGGGAGGGACAGATACGCAGTATTTT	CSARRLAGGTDTQYF
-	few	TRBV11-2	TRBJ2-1	TGTGCCAGCAGCTTAGATCTGGGGGGCAATGAGCAGTTCTTC	CASSLDLGGNEQFF
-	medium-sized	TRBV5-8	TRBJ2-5	TGTGCCAGCAGCCCTCAAGTTGGGGAGACCCAGTACTTC	CASSPQVGETQYF